The clone carrying this T cell receptor beta chain was picked up a small number of times. This entry is derived from a study of T cell responses to AZD1222 COVID-19 vaccine. As for the study in general: Second-dose intervals near 4 or 12 weeks were combined.

The repertoire was sequenced with immunoSEQ multiplex PCR; TCRdb's copy has only in-frame clones and lacks some. The table lists approximately 180,000 clones, approximately 92% of them singletons. Germline trimming cut 0 bases from V and 10 bases from J; bases unmatched to any gene: 7. The CDR3 is 14 amino acids. In germline, CDR1 is SGHRS, CDR2 YFSETQ. The rearrangement links TRBV5-1 to TRBJ1-1; 9 bases match TRBD1. This specimen was peripheral blood, taken on day 0 of AZD1222 vaccination. The sequence was collected from an adult in good health. The CDR3: CASSLAADRGVAFF. In DNA form, the CDR3 reads TGCGCCAGCAGCTTGGCCGCCGACAGGGGGGTAGCTTTCTTT.